Following are 27 T cell receptor beta chains from one sample sequenced in a study of shared clonotypes between healthy human individuals. CD45RO negativity and positive selection for CCR7 defined naive CD8 cells, a population that excluded terminally differentiated effector memory CD45RA+ cells. Profiled with immunoSEQ multiplex PCR; TCRdb holds only in-frame clones, not every one. The top ten clones hold around 1.8% of a sample with a few million clones, roughly 93% of them seen once. Sequenced sample: naive CD8+ T cells from PBMCs. Receptor source: a young man in good health. Some clones in this sample may be carry-over from other donors' samples.

The chain recombines TRBV10-2 with TRBJ1-1; D is possibly TRBD1 (5 bases). CDR1 and CDR2 (germline): WSHSY, SAAADI. With 3 bases removed from V and 11 bases from J, the gap between germline ends came to 13 bases. This CDR3 comprises 12 residues. CDR3 nucleotide sequence: TGCGCCAGCAGTGACCTTGTTCGGGGGGCTTTCTTT. Protein sequence: CASSDLVRGAFF.

To note about this clone: The sample contains more than one DNA sequence encoding this CDR3. The V gene is TRBV19, the J gene TRBJ2-1; no clear D. The CDR3 is 13 residues long. Germline CDR1 LNHDA, CDR2 SQIVND (reference sequence). V dropped 5 bases and J dropped 0 bases, with 5 bases sitting between them. For the CDR3, the DNA is TGTGCCAGTAGTCTCAGCTCCTACAATGAGCAGTTCTTC. Residues: CASSLSSYNEQFF.

Turning to this clone: This specimen includes other DNA sequences encoding the same CDR3. The genes are TRBV9 and TRBJ2-2; 8 bases are a match to TRBD1. The CDR3 consists of 15 residues. Germline lookup yields CDR1 SGDLS and CDR2 YYNGEE. The J segment lost 1 base and the V segment lost 3 bases, leaving 2 bases of the junction unmatched. The CDR3 coding sequence is TGTGCCAGCAGCGCCGGACAGGGGAACACCGGGGAGCTGTTTTTT. This gives the protein CASSAGQGNTGELFF.

This clone came up once. The chain couples TRBV19 to TRBJ1-3; perhaps TRBD1 as D (5 bases). The CDR3 extends over 15 amino acids. Trimming left V 7 bases short and J 0 bases short, with 13 bases between. Germline loops: CDR1 LNHDA, CDR2 SQIVND (reference sequence). CDR3: CASNPDSSSGNTIYF. Written as DNA, the CDR3 is TGTGCCAGTAACCCTGACAGTAGCTCTGGAAACACCATATATTTT.

The chain combines TRBV5-1 with TRBJ2-4; D unresolved. CDR1 and CDR2 (germline): SGHRS, YFSETQ. The V end lost 0 bases, the J end lost 8 bases, and 15 bases lay between the germline ends. This CDR3 has 15 residues. The CDR3 DNA reads as TGCGCCAGCAGCTTGGTTGGGGATTTTTCGGACATTCAGTACTTC. Translating gives CASSLVGDFSDIQYF. Together with reference TRBV5-1 and TRBJ2-4, the CDR3 gives the full variable domain: KAGVTQTPRYLIKTRGQQVTLSCSPISGHRSVSWYQQTPGQGLQFLFEYFSETQRNKGNFPGRFSGRQFSNSRSEMNVSTLELGDSALYLCASSLVGDFSDIQYFGAGTRLSVL.

About this clone: At the DNA level, this CDR3 is encoded by other sequences in the same sample as well. The CDR3 loop is CASSITGELFF. The CDR3 bases are TGTGCCAGCAGCATAACCGGGGAGCTGTTTTTT. The chain recombines TRBV9 with TRBJ2-2; D is unresolved. Per the germline V gene, CDR1 is SGDLS and CDR2 is YYNGEE. This CDR3 has 11 residues. Trimming left V 4 bases short and J 5 bases short, with 3 bases between. Full variable domain (missing parts from reference TRBV9 and TRBJ2-2): DSGVTQTPKHLITATGQRVTLRCSPRSGDLSVYWYQQSLDQGLQFLIQYYNGEERAKGNILERFSAQQFPDLHSELNLSSLELGDSALYFCASSITGELFFGEGSRLTVL.

This chain connects TRBV18 to TRBJ1-2; D is unclear. The CDR3 extends over 14 amino acids. V lost 6 bases to trimming and J lost 5 bases, with 16 bases between them. Germline CDR1 reads KGHSH; CDR2 reads LQKENI. The CDR3 spells CASSTSGQYYGYTF. The CDR3 DNA sequence: TGTGCCAGCTCTACCAGTGGGCAGTATTATGGCTACACCTTC.

This sequence joins TRBV13 and TRBJ2-1, with a weak D call TRBD2 (5 bases). V was clipped by 0 bases and J by 8 bases, with 20 bases between them. The CDR3 has 17 residues. The V gene's germline CDR1 is PRHDT and CDR2 FYEKMQ (reference sequence). CDR3 residues: CASSLGRLAESGDEQFF. DNA for the CDR3: TGTGCCAGCAGCTTAGGCCGGCTAGCAGAGTCCGGGGATGAGCAGTTCTTC.

V and J are TRBV28 and TRBJ2-1, with a possible D match to TRBD2 (5 bases). The CDR3 has 17 amino acids. CDR1 is MDHEN, CDR2 SYDVKM, per germline. With 6 bases removed from V and 15 bases from J, the gap between germline ends came to 33 bases. The DNA for the CDR3 is TGTGCCAGCAGACCTCCCCCGGCTAGCAGAGAGGAGCTTCGGCGGTTCTTC. Translated, it gives CASRPPPASREELRRFF.

This clone was counted once. The chain uses TRBV5-1 and TRBJ2-7, with 10 bases that match TRBD2. CDR3 length: 15 amino acids. CDR1 and CDR2 (germline): SGHRS, YFSETQ. The ends lost 2 bases at V and 3 bases at J; junction bases unmatched: 5. The CDR3 sequence: CASSLAPSGGYEQYF. The CDR3 region has the DNA TGCGCCAGCAGCTTAGCCCCTAGCGGGGGCTACGAGCAGTACTTC.

The rearrangement uses TRBV5-4 and TRBJ1-1, with 7 nucleotides matching TRBD1. CDR3 length: 14 residues. J was trimmed by 1 base and V by 5 bases; bases with no gene match: 5. Germline V gene sequence: CDR1 SGHNT, CDR2 YYREEE (reference sequence). The CDR3: CASRRQGRNTEAFF. CDR3 sequence (DNA): TGTGCCAGCAGGCGACAGGGACGGAACACTGAAGCTTTCTTT.

About this clone itself: Other DNA sequences in the same sample also yield this CDR3. The chain joins TRBV6-5 to TRBJ1-2; 9 nucleotides align to TRBD1. V lost 0 bases, J lost 4 bases, and 0 bases stayed unmatched. This CDR3 has 14 amino acids. CDR1 MNHEY and CDR2 SVGAGI come from the germline V gene. The CDR3 here is CASSYSGQGYGYTF. The DNA for the CDR3 is TGTGCCAGCAGTTACTCGGGACAGGGCTATGGCTACACCTTC.

The CDR3, as DNA: TGTGCCAGCAGCCCTTACAGGGGGAGGGCGACTAATGAAAAACTGTTTTTT. It codes for CASSPYRGRATNEKLFF. V usage is TRBV7-9 and J usage is TRBJ1-4; 8 nucleotides match TRBD1. Germline CDR1 and CDR2: SEHNR and FQNEAQ (reference sequence). The CDR3 is made up of 17 amino acids. V was pared by 5 bases and J by 2 bases, with 10 bases of the junction left unmatched.

The CDR3 sequence is CASSLEAGVQETQYF. CDR3 DNA sequence: TGTGCCAGCAGCCTGGAAGCGGGAGTCCAAGAGACCCAGTACTTC. The V gene is TRBV11-2, the J gene TRBJ2-5, with 8 nucleotides matching TRBD2. Germline values: CDR1 SGHAT, CDR2 FQNNGV. This CDR3 comprises 15 residues. J gave up 1 base and V 5 bases, and 6 bases lay outside the gene matches. Looking up the rest from reference TRBV11-2 and TRBJ2-5 gives the full variable domain: EAGVAQSPRYKIIEKRQSVAFWCNPISGHATLYWYQQILGQGPKLLIQFQNNGVVDDSQLPKDRFSAERLKGVDSTLKIQPAKLEDSAVYLCASSLEAGVQETQYFGPGTRLLVL.

Here the CDR3 DNA reads TGTGCCAGCAGCACGGGACAGGTCCGAGGCGTAGAGACCCAGTACTTC. It translates to CASSTGQVRGVETQYF. The chain uses TRBV5-8 and TRBJ2-5; 8 nucleotides match TRBD1. The trim removed 4 bases at V and 4 bases at J, leaving 12 bases unmatched. Germline V gene data show CDR1 as SGHTS and CDR2 as YDEGEE. The CDR3 is 16 amino acids.

This chain uses TRBV5-1 with TRBJ2-2, with 7 bases lining up with TRBD1. There are 16 residues in the CDR3. CDR1 is SGHRS and CDR2 is YFSETQ in the germline V gene. After removal of 4 bases from V and 4 bases from J, the junction contained 10 bases not matched to a gene. The CDR3 spells CASSTLDRAGTGELFF. CDR3 in DNA: TGCGCCAGCAGCACACTAGACAGGGCGGGCACCGGGGAGCTGTTTTTT.

This clone has only one observation. The genes are TRBV11-2 and TRBJ2-2; D ambiguous. V gave up 0 bases and J gave up 8 bases, with 10 bases separating them. CDR1 and CDR2 from the germline V gene are SGHAT and FQNNGV. This CDR3 contains 14 residues. CDR3 residues: CASSLDQKLGELFF. The CDR3 DNA follows: TGTGCCAGCAGCTTAGATCAAAAGTTAGGGGAGCTGTTTTTT. The variable domain in full, with the rest retrieved from reference TRBV11-2 and TRBJ2-2, is EAGVAQSPRYKIIEKRQSVAFWCNPISGHATLYWYQQILGQGPKLLIQFQNNGVVDDSQLPKDRFSAERLKGVDSTLKIQPAKLEDSAVYLCASSLDQKLGELFFGEGSRLTVL.

Points on this clone: The same CDR3 can be traced to other DNA sequences in this sample. This chain uses TRBV28 with TRBJ2-7; tentative D call: TRBD1 (6 bases). The germline gives CDR1 MDHEN, CDR2 SYDVKM. The CDR3 is 12 amino acids. The germline V and J ends were trimmed by 6 bases and 6 bases, with 12 bases remaining between them. The CDR3 DNA is TGTGCCAGCAGCCCCCCCAGGGGCGAGCAGTACTTC. Amino acid sequence: CASSPPRGEQYF.

To note about this clone: The same CDR3 can be traced to other DNA sequences in this sample. V usage is TRBV7-8 and J usage is TRBJ2-7, with D hard to call. Germline V lookup: CDR1 SGHVS, CDR2 FQNEAQ. There are 12 residues in the CDR3. Trimming removed 3 bases from V and 1 base from J, with 4 bases in between. The CDR3 nucleotides read TGTGCCAGCAGCTTTACATCCTACGAGCAGTACTTC. Amino acid sequence: CASSFTSYEQYF. Filled out from reference TRBV7-8 and TRBJ2-7, the complete variable domain reads GAGVSQSPRYKVAKRGQDVALRCDPISGHVSLFWYQQALGQGPEFLTYFQNEAQLDKSGLPSDRFFAERPEGSVSTLKIQRTQQEDSAVYLCASSFTSYEQYFGPGTRLTVT.

As to this clone: Other DNA sequences in the sample encode the same CDR3. V gene TRBV27 combines with J gene TRBJ1-1; weak D call: TRBD1 (6 bases). The germline CDR1 and CDR2 sequences are MNHEY and SMNVEV (reference sequence). This CDR3 comprises 14 residues. The V gene lost 1 base and the J gene lost 4 bases, with 10 bases spanning the gap. CDR3 amino acids: CASSLLQGGTEAFF. The CDR3, as DNA: TGTGCCAGCAGTTTATTACAGGGTGGCACTGAAGCTTTCTTT.

This clone was detected once. The chain has TRBV6-5 and TRBJ1-2; the D is unclear. The germline CDR1 and CDR2 sequences are MNHEY and SVGAGI. The CDR3 runs to 11 residues. V lost 5 bases to trimming and J lost 1 base, with 2 bases between them. CDR3 nucleotide sequence: TGTGCCAGCAGTGTTAACTATGGCTACACCTTC. Protein sequence: CASSVNYGYTF.

As DNA, the CDR3 is TGTGCCAGCAGCTGGGACACTCGTACGAGGTGGACTGAAGCTTTCTTT. Its protein is CASSWDTRTRWTEAFF. The chain employs TRBV5-4 and TRBJ1-1; perhaps TRBD1 as D (6 bases). The CDR3 runs 16 residues. Germline V gene data show CDR1 as SGHNT and CDR2 as YYREEE (reference sequence). The germline V and J ends were trimmed by 3 bases and 5 bases, with 20 bases remaining between them. The whole variable domain, remainder taken from reference TRBV5-4 and TRBJ1-1, is ETGVTQSPTHLIKTRGQQVTLRCSSQSGHNTVSWYQQALGQGPQFIFQYYREEENGRGNFPPRFSGLQFPNYSSELNVNALELDDSALYLCASSWDTRTRWTEAFFGQGTRLTVV.

This chain uses TRBV4-1 with TRBJ2-1; 11 nucleotides line up with TRBD2. This CDR3 is 16 amino acids long. Germline V gene sequence: CDR1 MGHRA, CDR2 YSYEKL. The junction had 7 bases not matched to a gene; V was cut back by 3 bases and J by 6 bases. CDR3 sequence (DNA): TGCGCCAGCAGCCAGAACCTAGCGGGAGGAATCAATGAGCAGTTCTTC. It specifies CASSQNLAGGINEQFF.

CDR3 in DNA: TGTGCCAGCTCAGCGGGAGCTGAGCAGTTCTTC. Translated: CASSAGAEQFF. The rearrangement uses TRBV9 and TRBJ2-1; 8 bases are a match to TRBD2. V was clipped by 7 bases and J by 9 bases; unmatched bases: 3. This CDR3 has 11 residues. CDR1 is SGDLS, CDR2 YYNGEE, per germline.

This chain links TRBV11-2 with TRBJ2-7, with D unclear. Trimming removed 5 bases from V and 1 base from J, with 12 bases in between. Germline V gene data show CDR1 as SGHAT and CDR2 as FQNNGV. The CDR3 spans 14 residues. The CDR3 bases are TGTGCCAGCAGCCCCCGGACGGAGTCCTACGAGCAGTACTTC. As protein: CASSPRTESYEQYF.

This chain connects TRBV7-9 to TRBJ2-5; tentative D call: TRBD1 (6 bases). This CDR3 spans 16 amino acids. Trimming left V 5 bases short and J 5 bases short, with 21 bases between. Germline V CDR1 and CDR2: SEHNR, FQNEAQ (reference sequence). CDR3 sequence reads: CASSGEMAGAWETQYF. CDR3 coding DNA: TGTGCCAGCAGCGGCGAGATGGCAGGGGCGTGGGAGACCCAGTACTTC.

The chain recombines TRBV29-1 with TRBJ2-7; D perhaps matches TRBD2 (5 bases). CDR3 size: 13 residues. Trimming stripped 4 bases from V and 3 bases from J, with 13 bases between. Germline V gene data show CDR1 as SQVTM and CDR2 as ANQGSEA. CDR3 DNA: TGCAGCGTTGTAGCGCGGATCAGCTACGAGCAGTACTTC. This sequence encodes CSVVARISYEQYF.